This T cell receptor beta chain was recorded in a study of blood T cell repertoires in COVID-19. Assay used: immunoSEQ multiplex PCR; TCRdb lists only in-frame clones, some missing. The sample includes approximately 73,000 clones, around nine tenths of them seen just once. The CDR3 has 18 residues. Trimming cost V 3 bases and J 0 bases, with 19 bases left between them. From germline, CDR1 is LGHDT and CDR2 YNNKEL (reference sequence). The sequenced material came from peripheral blood. The receptor comes from a woman aged 55-75 years with acute or convalescent COVID-19. The chain couples TRBV3-1 (or the pseudogene TRBV3-2) to TRBJ2-3, with D possibly being TRBD1 (5 bases). The CDR3: CASSHTFHTGTSTDTQYF. Written as DNA, the CDR3 is TGTGCCAGCAGCCACACTTTCCACACAGGAACAAGCACAGATACGCAGTATTTT.